Following are 2 T cell receptor beta chains from one sample sequenced in a study of control samples from healthy donors and cancer patients. Assay used: immunoSEQ multiplex PCR; TCRdb lists only in-frame clones, some missing. Here the sample spans fewer than 200,000 clones, about 91% being singletons. The material sequenced was blood. Receptors originate from a woman in her thirties in good health.

V gene TRBV24-1 combines with J gene TRBJ1-2; D is perhaps TRBD1 (6 bases). V gave up 6 bases and J gave up 8 bases, with 12 bases separating them. This CDR3 comprises 12 residues. Germline-derived CDR1 and CDR2 are KGHDR and SFDVKD. In nucleotides, the CDR3 is TGTGCCACCAGTCTGCAGGGGACGGGCTACACCTTC. Protein sequence: CATSLQGTGYTF.

The chain employs TRBV27 and TRBJ2-3; D is uncertain. Germline V gives CDR1 MNHEY, CDR2 SMNVEV (reference sequence). The V and J ends lost 2 bases and 0 bases respectively, with 12 bases between them. The CDR3 has 16 residues. The CDR3 region has the DNA TGTGCCAGCAGTTTAAGGCCGGAAATAAGCACAGATACGCAGTATTTT. This codes for CASSLRPEISTDTQYF.